These 16 T cell receptor beta chains were sequenced from one sample in a study of T cell changes during pregnancy in multiple sclerosis. Profiling relied on immunoSEQ multiplex PCR, and the TCRdb table lists in-frame clones only, not all of them. The sample has 75,000 to 80,000 clones; roughly 90% are singletons. The sequenced sample was peripheral blood, obtained before pregnancy. The receptors originated from a female donor with multiple sclerosis, enrolled in a pregnancy study.

This chain links TRBV7-3 with TRBJ2-3; D is unclear. The CDR3 length is 13 residues. In germline, CDR1 is SGHTA, CDR2 FQGTGA. Trimming pared 5 bases from V and 1 base from J, leaving 7 bases between. DNA of the CDR3: TGTGCCAGCAGCCGACAAGGCACAGATACGCAGTATTTT. Protein: CASSRQGTDTQYF.

This clone was seen more than once but under ten times. This chain joins TRBV16 and TRBJ1-6; D is undetermined. The germline gives CDR1 KGHSY, CDR2 FQNENV. This CDR3 comprises 15 residues. Trimming pared 3 bases from V and 6 bases from J, leaving 12 bases between. The DNA of the CDR3 is TGTGCCAGCAGCCACTCAAGGCCGGGTAATTCACCCCTCCACTTT. It specifies CASSHSRPGNSPLHF.

The rearrangement uses TRBV29-1 and TRBJ2-5, with 7 bases aligning to TRBD1. Germline V gene sequence: CDR1 SQVTM, CDR2 ANQGSEA. This CDR3 contains 13 residues. The ends lost 3 bases at V and 10 bases at J; junction bases unmatched: 11. The CDR3 reads CSVDRGTDNNQYF. The CDR3 DNA follows: TGCAGCGTTGATAGGGGGACAGATAATAACCAGTACTTC.

CDR3 DNA sequence: TGTGCCAGCAACCCAGGAGCGGGGGGGGTCCCCCAAGAGACCCAGTACTTC. Its translation: CASNPGAGGVPQETQYF. V and J are TRBV28 and TRBJ2-5; 10 nucleotides align to TRBD2. The V and J ends lost 7 bases and 1 base, in that order; junction bases with no gene match: 12. The CDR3 sequence is 17 residues long. Germline V CDR1 and CDR2: MDHEN, SYDVKM.

The rearrangement joins TRBV13 to TRBJ1-2, with 7 bases identical to TRBD1. Losses at the gene ends were 1 base for V and 6 bases for J; bases not matched to a gene: 2. Germline loops: CDR1 PRHDT, CDR2 FYEKMQ (reference sequence). The CDR3 loop spans 13 amino acids. In nucleotides, the CDR3 is TGTGCCAGCAGCTTAGAGGGGGCGCATGGCTACACCTTC. Translating gives CASSLEGAHGYTF.

The rearrangement links TRBV9 to TRBJ1-2; D not resolved. The germline V and J ends were trimmed by 5 bases and 0 bases, with 11 bases remaining between them. Germline V gene data show CDR1 as SGDLS and CDR2 as YYNGEE. The CDR3 length is 14 residues. CDR3 DNA sequence: TGTGCCAGCAGTCTTTTAACAGCTAACTATGGCTACACCTTC. Encoded protein: CASSLLTANYGYTF.

The J gene is TRBJ2-5, the V gene TRBV2; 13 bases fit TRBD2. CDR3 length: 15 amino acids. Germline trimming cut 8 bases from V and 4 bases from J; bases unmatched to any gene: 7. Germline lookup yields CDR1 SNHLY and CDR2 FYNNEI. The CDR3: CASSLGLAGTETQYF. The CDR3 DNA is TGTGCCAGCTCGCTGGGACTAGCGGGGACAGAGACCCAGTACTTC.

The chain links TRBV5-5 to TRBJ2-7, with 8 bases matching TRBD2. The CDR3 is 14 amino acids. In germline, CDR1 is SGHKS, CDR2 YYEKEE (reference sequence). The junction had 11 bases not matched to a gene; V was cut back by 6 bases and J by 6 bases. The CDR3 protein is CASTILRGGGEQYF. CDR3 sequence (DNA): TGTGCCAGCACCATTTTACGGGGGGGCGGCGAGCAGTACTTC.

CDR3 protein: CASSLDGNTGELFF. Here the CDR3 DNA reads TGTGCCAGCAGCTTAGACGGGAACACCGGGGAGCTGTTTTTT. The gene calls are TRBV7-9 and TRBJ2-2; D not certain. This CDR3 spans 14 amino acids. V shed 1 base and J shed 1 base, with 4 bases lying between them. Germline V gives CDR1 SEHNR, CDR2 FQNEAQ (reference sequence). Combining the CDR3 with reference TRBV7-9 and TRBJ2-2 gives the whole variable domain DTGVSQNPRHKITKRGQNVTFRCDPISEHNRLYWYRQTLGQGPEFLTYFQNEAQLEKSRLLSDRFSAERPKGSFSTLEIQRTEQGDSAMYLCASSLDGNTGELFFGEGSRLTVL.

V is TRBV27 and J is TRBJ1-2; perhaps TRBD1 as D (5 bases). The CDR3 runs 14 residues. V was shortened by 4 bases and J by 4 bases, with 13 bases between the two germline ends. Germline V gene lookup returns CDR1 MNHEY and CDR2 SMNVEV (reference sequence). CDR3: CASSSTGDSYGYTF. The CDR3 DNA is TGTGCCAGCAGTTCCACAGGAGACAGCTATGGCTACACCTTC.

The rearrangement links TRBV7-6 to TRBJ1-1; a possible D gene is TRBD1 (6 bases). CDR3 length: 14 amino acids. Germline lookup yields CDR1 SGHVS and CDR2 FNYEAQ. The V end lost 2 bases, the J end lost 12 bases, and 19 bases lay between the germline ends. The CDR3 sequence is CASSLSSQGTFPFF. The CDR3 DNA is TGTGCCAGCAGCTTAAGTTCTCAGGGGACATTTCCTTTCTTT.

CDR3 DNA: TGTGCCAGCTCGTTAGGGACACGGATTTTTGGGACCGGGGAGCTGTTTTTT. Translated, it gives CASSLGTRIFGTGELFF. The chain links TRBV18 to TRBJ2-2, with a weak D call TRBD1 (6 bases). Germline V gene sequence: CDR1 KGHSH, CDR2 LQKENI. CDR3 length equals 17 residues. Trimming shortened V by 6 bases and J by 5 bases, and 22 bases separated the two germline ends.

There are a few counts of this clone. The chain uses TRBV7-9 and TRBJ1-1, with D unresolved. This CDR3 region has 13 residues. From germline, CDR1 is SEHNR and CDR2 FQNEAQ (reference sequence). Trimming shortened V by 6 bases and J by 11 bases, and 19 bases separated the two germline ends. The CDR3 sequence: CASRRPTAGAAFF. DNA for the CDR3: TGTGCCAGCAGACGGCCTACGGCGGGAGCGGCTTTCTTT.

The J gene is TRBJ1-6, the V gene TRBV19; no clear D. The length of the CDR3 is 16 residues. Trimming removed 8 bases from V and 6 bases from J, with 20 bases in between. Germline loops: CDR1 LNHDA, CDR2 SQIVND (reference sequence). The CDR3 loop reads CASRSHSGAANSPLHF. CDR3 DNA sequence: TGTGCCAGTCGGAGTCACTCGGGAGCGGCTAATTCACCCCTCCACTTT. The full variable domain, with the rest looked up from reference TRBV19 and TRBJ1-6, is DGGITQSPKYLFRKEGQNVTLSCEQNLNHDAMYWYRQDPGQGLRLIYYSQIVNDFQKGDIAEGYSVSREKKESFPLTVTSAQKNPTAFYLCASRSHSGAANSPLHFGNGTRLTVT.

V gene TRBV6-6 combines with J gene TRBJ1-1; 8 bases fit TRBD1. Trimming took 4 bases from V and 1 from J; bases not matched to a gene: 5. CDR1 MNHNY and CDR2 SVGAGI come from the germline V gene (reference sequence). The CDR3 spans 15 residues. CDR3 loop: CASSSDRGGNTEAFF. The CDR3 DNA reads TGTGCCAGCAGTTCCGACAGGGGTGGGAACACTGAAGCTTTCTTT.

The chain links TRBV11-2 to TRBJ1-6; D gene ambiguous. This CDR3 contains 17 residues. V was trimmed by 2 bases and J by 0 bases, leaving 11 bases between them. Germline V gene data show CDR1 as SGHAT and CDR2 as FQNNGV. The CDR3 loop is CASSLWPGSSYNSPLHF. CDR3 nucleotide sequence: TGTGCCAGCAGCTTATGGCCAGGTAGCTCCTATAATTCACCCCTCCACTTT. Looking up the rest from reference TRBV11-2 and TRBJ1-6 gives the full variable domain: EAGVAQSPRYKIIEKRQSVAFWCNPISGHATLYWYQQILGQGPKLLIQFQNNGVVDDSQLPKDRFSAERLKGVDSTLKIQPAKLEDSAVYLCASSLWPGSSYNSPLHFGNGTRLTVT.